The following is a TCR beta chain sequence with its context. Its specificity is unknown. Isocitrate dehydrogenase mutation was absent in all glioblastoma patients. The data derive from a study of glioma-infiltrating T cells after dendritic cell vaccination. General study results and limits: No direct clonality-survival link was found; a diverse polyclonal response may matter.

The method was immunoSEQ multiplex PCR; TCRdb's version includes in-frame clones alone and lacks a portion of them. This sample carries just over 95,000 clones, about four fifths of them seen once, and the ten largest clones take almost 6%. This receptor was identified in a human donor with glioblastoma. The sequencing here drew on blood, taken before dendritic cell vaccination.

This CDR3 is CAQLTPVGGSTDTQYF. The CDR3 DNA sequence: TGTGCCCAACTCACCCCAGTCGGCGGGAGTACAGATACGCAGTATTTT. The rearrangement uses TRBV19 and TRBJ2-3; the match to TRBD2 covers 7 bases. V shed 11 bases and J 3 bases; nucleotides not matched to a gene: 17. This CDR3 comprises 16 residues. Germline loops: CDR1 LNHDA, CDR2 SQIVND (reference sequence).